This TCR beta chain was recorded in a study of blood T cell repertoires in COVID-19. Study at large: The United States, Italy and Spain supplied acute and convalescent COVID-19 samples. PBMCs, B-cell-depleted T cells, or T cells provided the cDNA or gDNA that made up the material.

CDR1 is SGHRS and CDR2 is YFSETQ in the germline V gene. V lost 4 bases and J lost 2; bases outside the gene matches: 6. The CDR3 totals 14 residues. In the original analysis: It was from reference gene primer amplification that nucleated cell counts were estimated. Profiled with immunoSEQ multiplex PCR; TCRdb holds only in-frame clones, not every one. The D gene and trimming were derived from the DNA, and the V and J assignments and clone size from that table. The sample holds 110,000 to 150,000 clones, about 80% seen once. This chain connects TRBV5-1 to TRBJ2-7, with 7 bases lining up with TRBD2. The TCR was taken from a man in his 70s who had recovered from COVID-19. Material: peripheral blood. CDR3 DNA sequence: TGCGCCAGCAGCCAACCTAGCGGAGCCTACGAGCAGTACTTC. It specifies CASSQPSGAYEQYF.